This TCR beta chain was documented in a study of T cell changes during pregnancy in multiple sclerosis. Per the germline V gene, CDR1 is MGHRA and CDR2 is YSYEKL. The CDR3 has 12 amino acids. Trimming took 0 bases from V and 5 from J, leaving 5 bases between them. Sequenced by immunoSEQ multiplex PCR; TCRdb stores in-frame clones only, minus some. The table lists more than 50,000 clones, roughly 94% of them singletons. This TCR came from a female donor with multiple sclerosis, enrolled in a pregnancy study. The gene calls are TRBV4-1 and TRBJ2-7, with no clear D. Material: CD8+ T cells from peripheral blood mononuclear cells, obtained after pregnancy. In DNA, the CDR3 is TGCGCCAGCAGCCAAGATGGGCACGAGCAGTACTTC. This gives the protein CASSQDGHEQYF.